The 15 T cell receptor beta chains below come from one sample, sequenced in a study of T cell repertoires in cytomegalovirus infection. Using its own MiXCR run on the reads, TCRdb lists one record per CDR3 protein. The data show about 63,000 distinct CDR3 sequences, 20% seen once. These receptors' targets are unknown. Here the sequenced sample was CD8+ T cells from cultured PBMCs, taken from culture after CMV antigen stimulation. These TCRs come from a human donor in good health (CMV status not recorded). Some clones in this sample may be carry-over from other donors' samples.

In its sample, this clonotype was seen a few times. The V call is TRBV7-3, the J call TRBJ2-1; TRBD2 aligns across 8 bases. V was pared by 5 bases and J by 4 bases, with 7 bases of the junction left unmatched. The CDR3 is 15 amino acids. Germline loops: CDR1 SGHTA, CDR2 FQGTGA. The CDR3 spells CASSPTAGEYNEQFF. The CDR3, as DNA: TGTGCCAGCAGCCCAACAGCGGGGGAGTACAATGAGCAGTTCTTC.

This rearrangement joins TRBV6-2 or TRBV6-3 to TRBJ2-2, with TRBD2 as a possible D gene (5 bases). This CDR3 is 13 amino acids long. V shed 11 bases and J shed 5 bases, with 15 bases lying between them. Germline V gene lookup returns CDR1 MNHEY and CDR2 SVGEGT. CDR3: CAGAAARTGELFF. CDR3 nucleotide sequence: TGTGCCGGCGCAGCGGCTCGAACCGGGGAGCTGTTTTTT.

This sequence joins TRBV15 and TRBJ2-5, with TRBD2 identical over 7 bases. With V trimmed by 7 bases and J by 1 base, 3 bases remained unmatched. Germline assignment: CDR1 LNHNV and CDR2 YYDKDF (reference sequence). The length of the CDR3 is 13 residues. CDR3 nucleotide sequence: TGTGCCACCAAAGCGGGACTCCAAGAGACCCAGTACTTC. It specifies CATKAGLQETQYF.

The chain carries TRBV7-2 and TRBJ1-2; unclear D gene. This CDR3 contains 15 residues. Trimming removed 2 bases at V and 1 base at J, with 11 bases between. Germline V gene lookup returns CDR1 SGHTA and CDR2 FQGNSA. The CDR3 loop is CASSLLGSGNYGYTF. The CDR3 region has the DNA TGTGCCAGCAGCTTACTAGGCTCCGGTAACTATGGCTACACCTTC.

The table lists this clonotype with a few counts. The chain uses TRBV12-3 or TRBV12-4 and TRBJ1-4; D unresolved. CDR3 length: 16 amino acids. The V gene lost 5 bases and the J gene lost 0 bases, with 13 bases spanning the gap. CDR3 in DNA: TGTGCCAGCAGTCCCAGTCGGGCGGCAACTAATGAAAAACTGTTTTTT. Translated: CASSPSRAATNEKLFF.

The chain recombines TRBV6-2 or TRBV6-3 with TRBJ1-1; D ambiguous. The CDR3 is 13 residues long. V was shortened by 5 bases and J by 7 bases, with 14 bases between the two germline ends. Germline assignment: CDR1 MNHEY and CDR2 SVGEGT. The CDR3 is CASSGPDMFEAFF. The CDR3, as DNA: TGTGCCAGCAGTGGCCCCGACATGTTTGAAGCTTTCTTT.

The chain employs TRBV6-2 or TRBV6-3 and TRBJ2-6; D is perhaps TRBD2 (6 bases). Trimming cost V 6 bases and J 2 bases, with 14 bases left between them. This CDR3 contains 16 residues. Germline values: CDR1 MNHEY, CDR2 SVGEGT. The CDR3 protein is CASRPLREAGANVLTF. In nucleotides, the CDR3 is TGTGCCAGCAGACCCCTGAGGGAGGCTGGGGCCAACGTCCTGACTTTC.

The chain recombines TRBV19 with TRBJ1-2; the match to TRBD1 covers 12 bases. Germline values: CDR1 LNHDA, CDR2 SQIVND (reference sequence). Losses at the gene ends were 3 bases for V and 2 bases for J; bases not matched to a gene: 10. The CDR3 extends over 18 amino acids. CDR3 sequence: CASSIPRDRGRSNYGYTF. In DNA, the CDR3 is TGTGCCAGTAGTATCCCCCGGGACAGGGGGCGCAGCAACTATGGCTACACCTTC.

This clonotype was detected ten times or more. The J gene is TRBJ1-2, the V gene TRBV7-2, with TRBD1 matching 8 bases. This CDR3 has 14 residues. Looked up from germline, CDR1 is SGHTA and CDR2 is FQGNSA. J lost 4 bases, V lost 5 bases, and 6 bases had no gene match. CDR3 bases: TGTGCCAGCAGCCGCGGACAGGGAGCCTATGGCTACACCTTC. It translates to CASSRGQGAYGYTF. The complete variable domain, with remaining parts taken from reference TRBV7-2 and TRBJ1-2, reads GAGVSQSPSNKVTEKGKDVELRCDPISGHTALYWYRQSLGQGLEFLIYFQGNSAPDKSGLPSDRFSAERTGGSVSTLTIQRTQQEDSAVYLCASSRGQGAYGYTFGSGTRLTVV.

This clonotype was found a few times. V is TRBV7-9 and J is TRBJ1-6, with a possible D match to TRBD1 (5 bases). Trimming stripped 6 bases from V and 7 bases from J, with 13 bases between. The CDR3 has 14 residues. Per the germline V gene, CDR1 is SEHNR and CDR2 is FQNEAQ (reference sequence). The chain's CDR3 is CASSRDSRNSPLHF. The CDR3, as DNA: TGTGCCAGCAGTCGTGACAGTCGCAATTCACCCCTCCACTTT.

This clonotype was observed a few times. This chain connects TRBV7-8 to TRBJ2-1; the match to TRBD2 covers 7 bases. The CDR3 covers 15 residues. Germline CDR1 SGHVS, CDR2 FQNEAQ. The junction had 1 base not matched to a gene; V was cut back by 1 base and J by 1 base. The CDR3 is CASSLGLASYNEQFF. CDR3 nucleotide sequence: TGTGCCAGCAGCTTAGGACTAGCATCCTACAATGAGCAGTTCTTC.

The rearrangement joins TRBV7-2 to TRBJ1-1, with 7 bases matching TRBD1. This CDR3 is built from 14 residues. The germline CDR1 and CDR2 sequences are SGHTA and FQGNSA. The junction had 4 bases not matched to a gene; V was cut back by 5 bases and J by 1 base. This CDR3 is CASSVNRGNTEAFF. The CDR3 bases are TGTGCCAGCAGCGTGAACAGGGGGAACACTGAAGCTTTCTTT.

The V gene is TRBV10-3, the J gene TRBJ2-6, with 7 bases that match TRBD1. The V gene's germline CDR1 is ENHRY and CDR2 SYGVKD. This CDR3 region has 18 residues. V gave up 4 bases and J gave up 2 bases; unmatched junction bases: 11. CDR3 DNA: TGTGCCATCAGTGCCCCGGGACAGATGCAACCTGGGGCCAACGTCCTGACTTTC. This translates into CAISAPGQMQPGANVLTF.

Only a few counts were recorded for this clonotype. The chain links TRBV6-4 to TRBJ2-4; the D call may be TRBD1 or TRBD2 (5 bases each). Deletions cut 0 bases from V and 6 bases from J, with 6 bases between. From germline, CDR1 is MRHNA and CDR2 SNTAGT. The CDR3 has 13 residues. The CDR3 spells CASSDSGGNIQYF. CDR3 in DNA: TGTGCCAGCAGTGACTCTGGGGGAAACATTCAGTACTTC.

The chain couples TRBV7-2 to TRBJ1-1; perhaps TRBD1 as D (5 bases). Germline CDR1 SGHTA, CDR2 FQGNSA. CDR3 size: 12 residues. Between the trimmed V and J ends, which lost 4 bases and 9 bases, there was a span of 12 bases. The CDR3 sequence is CASSSGPQQAFF. CDR3 sequence (DNA): TGTGCCAGCAGCTCGGGACCGCAGCAAGCTTTCTTT.